This T cell receptor beta chain derives from a study of cytomegalovirus exposure and HLA in healthy donors listed by TCRdb under 2017. The study in broad terms: According to a later analysis, one platform produced both the 120 validation repertoires and the roughly 650 repertoires of the first cohort. The study aimed to test whether cataloging public T cell receptors could reveal signatures of past pathogen exposure. Along with the approximately 650-subject first cohort, a separate validation cohort of some 130 different subjects was used. To predict cytomegalovirus infection status, the study brought together high-throughput TCR immunosequencing, statistical association of individual TCRs with disease status, and machine learning. Broader findings and caveats from the paper: A few of the identified cytomegalovirus-associated TCR beta chains were confirmed in vitro to be specific for cytomegalovirus antigens. A total of roughly 160 TCR beta chains were listed by the study as associated with cytomegalovirus. In a later analysis, TCRs clustered in the first cohort were found to also tend to co-occur in the approximately 120 validation repertoires, with 94% of cluster scores above 0. The validation cohort had no HLA typing available for a later analysis, so co-occurrence within that cohort was assessed over all 130 or so repertoires. While some public TCRs were present in many individuals, most TCR sequences turned up only very rarely across donors. Cytomegalovirus status was reported to be diagnosed by the classifier with high specificity and sensitivity in both the original and validation cohorts. The authors suggested that the approach could potentially be extended to other disease states and immunological phenotypes.

As for this clone: Its antigen remains undetermined. Per-nucleotide qualities are absent, and no much larger clonotype sits a single base away.

The donors were included in the validation cohort of approximately 120 subjects, a group kept apart from the roughly 700-subject first cohort. The library was made by the immunoSEQ multiplex PCR assay. In the paper's pipeline: To diagnose cytomegalovirus status from the catalog of TCR beta chain sequences, a statistical classification framework was built. As stored in TCRdb, this immuneACCESS dataset retains in-frame rearrangements with V and J assigned. A fraction of the clones does not appear; measured against another copy, unresolved V genes explain less than half of the discrepancy, and the remainder lacks a known reason. V and J calls and clone size are given by that table; D and trimming were obtained from the DNA. The sample table records some 180,000 clones; approximately 86% of these occur just once. The top ten clones comprise roughly 6.6% of the sample. The CDR3 numbers 14 residues from cysteine through phenylalanine. The read is trimmed to its CDR3 DNA, 42 bases read in frame from base 1. The germline V gene (reference sequence) supplies CDR1 SEHNR and CDR2 FQNEAQ. V is shortened by 5 bases, J by 4 bases, and the region joining them spans 15 bases.

The chain joins TRBV7-9 to TRBJ2-7, with the D gene call left open. The sequence was collected from a man aged 25-45 years in good health and CMV-seropositive. Input material: PBMCs. The CDR3 here reads CASSPPENAYEQYF. The DNA is TGTGCCAGCAGCCCCCCGGAGAACGCATACGAGCAGTACTTC. Full variable domain (CDR3 extended with the reference TRBV7-9 and TRBJ2-7 proteins): DTGVSQNPRHKITKRGQNVTFRCDPISEHNRLYWYRQTLGQGPEFLTYFQNEAQLEKSRLLSDRFSAERPKGSFSTLEIQRTEQGDSAMYLCASSPPENAYEQYFGPGTRLTVT.